This T cell receptor beta chain was identified during a study of shared clonotypes between healthy human individuals. Comment on this clone: Its specificity is not known.

Deep-level running was used for the assay. Sequenced by immunoSEQ multiplex PCR; TCRdb stores in-frame clones only, minus some. Of about 1 million clones listed, about 75% are singletons. Broader study findings: The study's rarefaction showed incomplete sorted-subset sequencing despite large depth.

The specimen sequenced was memory CD4+ T cells sorted from blood. Subset denoted: CD45RA-negative fraction. The receptor was derived from a young man in good health.

The CDR3 region has the DNA TGCGCCAGCAGCCAAGAACGGAAGGGGGCAGGGTATGGCTACACCTTC. This translates into CASSQERKGAGYGYTF. The chain employs TRBV4-1 and TRBJ1-2; TRBD1 matches 7 bases. Germline V CDR1 and CDR2: MGHRA, YSYEKL. The J segment lost 5 bases and the V segment lost 0 bases, leaving 9 bases of the junction unmatched. The CDR3 has 16 residues.